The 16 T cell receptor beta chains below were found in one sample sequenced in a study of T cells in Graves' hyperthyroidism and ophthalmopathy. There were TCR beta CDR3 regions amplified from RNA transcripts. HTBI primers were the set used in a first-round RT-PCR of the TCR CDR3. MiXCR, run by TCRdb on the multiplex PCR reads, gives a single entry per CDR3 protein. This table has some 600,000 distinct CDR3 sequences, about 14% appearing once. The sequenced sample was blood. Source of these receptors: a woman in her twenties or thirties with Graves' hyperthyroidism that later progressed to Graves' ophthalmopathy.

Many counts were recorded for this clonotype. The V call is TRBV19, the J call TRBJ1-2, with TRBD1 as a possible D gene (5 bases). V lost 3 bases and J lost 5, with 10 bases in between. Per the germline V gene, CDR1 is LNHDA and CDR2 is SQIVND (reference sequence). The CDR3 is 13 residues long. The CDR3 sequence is CASSIDSVYGYTF. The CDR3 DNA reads TGTGCCAGTAGTATCGACAGTGTGTATGGCTACACCTTC.

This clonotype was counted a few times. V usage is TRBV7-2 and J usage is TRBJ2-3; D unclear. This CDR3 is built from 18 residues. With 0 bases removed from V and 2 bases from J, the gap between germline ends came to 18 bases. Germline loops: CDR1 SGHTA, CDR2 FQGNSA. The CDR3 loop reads CASSLARGREISTDTQYF. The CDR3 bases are TGTGCCAGCAGCTTAGCGAGAGGACGAGAAATTTCCACAGATACGCAGTATTTT. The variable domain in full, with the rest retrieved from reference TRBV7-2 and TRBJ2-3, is GAGVSQSPSNKVTEKGKDVELRCDPISGHTALYWYRQSLGQGLEFLIYFQGNSAPDKSGLPSDRFSAERTGGSVSTLTIQRTQQEDSAVYLCASSLARGREISTDTQYFGPGTRLTVL.

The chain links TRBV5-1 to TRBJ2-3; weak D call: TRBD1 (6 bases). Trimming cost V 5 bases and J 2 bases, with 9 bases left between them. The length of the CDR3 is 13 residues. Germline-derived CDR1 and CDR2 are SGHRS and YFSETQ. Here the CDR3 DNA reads TGCGCCAGCAGTGGGGGACACACAGATACGCAGTATTTT. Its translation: CASSGGHTDTQYF. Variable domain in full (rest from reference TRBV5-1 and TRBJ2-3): KAGVTQTPRYLIKTRGQQVTLSCSPISGHRSVSWYQQTPGQGLQFLFEYFSETQRNKGNFPGRFSGRQFSNSRSEMNVSTLELGDSALYLCASSGGHTDTQYFGPGTRLTVL.

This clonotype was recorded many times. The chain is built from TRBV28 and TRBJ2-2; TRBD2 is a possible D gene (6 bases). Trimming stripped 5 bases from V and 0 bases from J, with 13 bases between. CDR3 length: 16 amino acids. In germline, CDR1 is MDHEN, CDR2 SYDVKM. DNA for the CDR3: TGTGCCAGCAGTCCTCCCGGGACTGCGAACACCGGGGAGCTGTTTTTT. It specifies CASSPPGTANTGELFF.

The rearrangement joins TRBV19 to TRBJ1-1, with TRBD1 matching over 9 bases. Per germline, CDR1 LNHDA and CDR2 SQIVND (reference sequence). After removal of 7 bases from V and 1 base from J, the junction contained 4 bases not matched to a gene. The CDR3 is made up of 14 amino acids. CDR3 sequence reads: CASTRQGGNTEAFF. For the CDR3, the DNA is TGTGCCAGTACCCGACAGGGGGGGAACACTGAAGCTTTCTTT.

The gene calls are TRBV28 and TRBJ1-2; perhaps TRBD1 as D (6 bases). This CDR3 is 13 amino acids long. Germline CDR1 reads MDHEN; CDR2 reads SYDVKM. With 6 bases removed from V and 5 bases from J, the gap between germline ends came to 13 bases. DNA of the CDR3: TGTGCCAGCAGCCGGGACAAGGTGTATGGCTACACCTTC. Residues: CASSRDKVYGYTF.

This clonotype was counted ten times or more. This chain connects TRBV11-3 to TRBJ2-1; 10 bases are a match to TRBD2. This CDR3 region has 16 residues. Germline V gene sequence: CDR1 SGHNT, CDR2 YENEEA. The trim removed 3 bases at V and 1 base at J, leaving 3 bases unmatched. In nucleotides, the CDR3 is TGTGCCAGCAGCTTTATAGCGGGAGGATCCTACAATGAGCAGTTCTTC. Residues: CASSFIAGGSYNEQFF.

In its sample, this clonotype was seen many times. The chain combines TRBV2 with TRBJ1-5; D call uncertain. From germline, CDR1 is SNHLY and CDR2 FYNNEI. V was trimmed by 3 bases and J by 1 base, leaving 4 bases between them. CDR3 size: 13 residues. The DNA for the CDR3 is TGTGCCAGCAGTGACAACAGCAATCAGCCCCAGCATTTT. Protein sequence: CASSDNSNQPQHF.

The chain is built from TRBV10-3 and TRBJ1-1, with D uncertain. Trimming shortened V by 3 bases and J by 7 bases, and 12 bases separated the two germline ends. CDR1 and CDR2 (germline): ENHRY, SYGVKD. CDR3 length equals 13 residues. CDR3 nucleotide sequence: TGTGCCATCAGTGATGGCAGAAGATTTGAAGCTTTCTTT. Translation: CAISDGRRFEAFF.

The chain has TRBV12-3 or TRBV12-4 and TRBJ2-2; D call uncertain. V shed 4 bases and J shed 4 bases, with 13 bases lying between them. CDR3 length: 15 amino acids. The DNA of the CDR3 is TGTGCCAGCAGTTCAGAGCATACCGTCACCGGGGAGCTGTTTTTT. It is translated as CASSSEHTVTGELFF.

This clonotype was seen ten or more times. The DNA for the CDR3 is TGTGCCAGCCGCCGTCCGAATCAGCCCCAGCATTTT. The encoded protein is CASRRPNQPQHF. The rearrangement joins TRBV6-1 to TRBJ1-5, with unresolved D. This CDR3 has 12 amino acids. Germline assignment: CDR1 MNHNS and CDR2 SASEGT. V was trimmed by 8 bases and J by 4 bases, leaving 9 bases between them.

DNA of the CDR3: TGTGCCAGTAGTATTGGGCAGAGCGAAAAACTGTTTTTT. Encoded protein: CASSIGQSEKLFF. The chain is built from TRBV19 and TRBJ1-4; no firm D call. V was trimmed by 3 bases and J by 8 bases, leaving 10 bases between them. Germline V gene lookup returns CDR1 LNHDA and CDR2 SQIVND (reference sequence). This CDR3 contains 13 residues.

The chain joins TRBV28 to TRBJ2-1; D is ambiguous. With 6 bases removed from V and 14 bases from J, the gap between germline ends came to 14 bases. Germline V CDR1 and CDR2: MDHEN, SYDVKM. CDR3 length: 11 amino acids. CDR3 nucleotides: TGTGCCAGCAGCTCCCTCGGGCTTGAGTTCTTC. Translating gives CASSSLGLEFF.

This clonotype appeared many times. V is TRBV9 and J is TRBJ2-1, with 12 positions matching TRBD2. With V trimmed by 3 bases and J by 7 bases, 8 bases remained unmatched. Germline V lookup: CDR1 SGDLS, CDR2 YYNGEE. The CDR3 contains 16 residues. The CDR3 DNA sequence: TGTGCCAGCAGCGATAGGACTAGCGGGATAGCTAATGAGCAGTTCTTC. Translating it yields CASSDRTSGIANEQFF.

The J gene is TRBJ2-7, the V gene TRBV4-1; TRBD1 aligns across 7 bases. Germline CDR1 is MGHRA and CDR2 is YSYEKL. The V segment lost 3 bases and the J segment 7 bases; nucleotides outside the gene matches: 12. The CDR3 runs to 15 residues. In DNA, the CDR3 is TGCGCCAGCAGCCAGGGCCTGGGACAGTGGAGAGAGCAGTACTTC. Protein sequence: CASSQGLGQWREQYF.

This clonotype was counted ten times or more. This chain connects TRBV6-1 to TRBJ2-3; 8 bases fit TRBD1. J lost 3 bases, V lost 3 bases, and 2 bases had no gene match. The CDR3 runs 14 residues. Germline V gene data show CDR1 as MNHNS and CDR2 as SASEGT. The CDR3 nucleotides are TGTGCCAGCAGTGACAGGGGGCCAACAGATACGCAGTATTTT. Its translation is CASSDRGPTDTQYF.